The 18 T cell receptor beta chains presented below share a single source sample, sequenced in a study of OX40 agonist ivuxolimab in advanced cancers. Generated by immunoSEQ multiplex PCR, the TCRdb table keeps only in-frame clones and is missing some. The sample has 81,000 or so clones; more than 80% are singletons. The sequencing used CD4+ or CD8+ T cells sorted from blood, collected in a trial of the OX40 agonist ivuxolimab. Receptors were obtained from an adult with an advanced solid tumor such as melanoma, head and neck, liver or kidney cancer.

Comments on this clone: Other nucleotide sequences in the sample specify the same CDR3. The chain links TRBV9 to TRBJ2-5; 7 bases align to TRBD2. This CDR3 comprises 14 residues. Germline loops: CDR1 SGDLS, CDR2 YYNGEE. Germline trimming cut 0 bases from V and 5 bases from J; bases unmatched to any gene: 4. CDR3 sequence: CASSVGGGGETQYF. CDR3 DNA sequence: TGTGCCAGCAGCGTAGGTGGCGGGGGTGAGACCCAGTACTTC.

This rearrangement joins TRBV6-1 to TRBJ1-5; the D gene is possibly TRBD1 (6 bases). The CDR3 extends over 15 amino acids. Trimming shortened V by 5 bases and J by 0 bases, and 11 bases separated the two germline ends. The germline gives CDR1 MNHNS, CDR2 SASEGT. The CDR3 nucleotides read TGTGCCAGCAGTCCCCGGACAGTTAGCAATCAGCCCCAGCATTTT. Its translation: CASSPRTVSNQPQHF.

V usage is TRBV19 and J usage is TRBJ2-1; 9 bases are shared with TRBD2. CDR1 is LNHDA, CDR2 SQIVND, per germline (reference sequence). V gave up 1 base and J gave up 2 bases; unmatched junction bases: 0. This CDR3 has 15 amino acids. This CDR3 is CASSIGGGAYNEQFF. As DNA, the CDR3 is TGTGCCAGTAGTATAGGCGGGGGGGCCTACAATGAGCAGTTCTTC. Variable domain in full (rest from reference TRBV19 and TRBJ2-1): DGGITQSPKYLFRKEGQNVTLSCEQNLNHDAMYWYRQDPGQGLRLIYYSQIVNDFQKGDIAEGYSVSREKKESFPLTVTSAQKNPTAFYLCASSIGGGAYNEQFFGPGTRLTVL.

The V call is TRBV2, the J call TRBJ2-1; D gene unclear. This CDR3 has 10 residues. Germline values: CDR1 SNHLY, CDR2 FYNNEI. Trimming pared 10 bases from V and 6 bases from J, leaving 7 bases between. This chain's CDR3 is CATKVNEQFF. The CDR3 DNA reads as TGTGCCACTAAAGTCAATGAGCAGTTCTTC. The whole variable domain, filled in from reference TRBV2 and TRBJ2-1, reads EPEVTQTPSHQVTQMGQEVILRCVPISNHLYFYWYRQILGQKVEFLVSFYNNEISEKSEIFDDQFSVERPDGSNFTLKIRSTKLEDSAMYFCATKVNEQFFGPGTRLTVL.

V usage is TRBV6-5 and J usage is TRBJ2-2, with TRBD2 identical over 9 bases. The CDR3 has 15 residues. The germline V gene encodes CDR1 MNHEY and CDR2 SVGAGI. V trimming: 6 bases; J trimming: 7 bases; junction bases outside the gene matches: 9. CDR3 nucleotide sequence: TGTGCCAGCAGAAAGGGACTAGCCCCCTACGGGGAGCTGTTTTTT. This codes for CASRKGLAPYGELFF.

The V gene is TRBV5-6, the J gene TRBJ2-2; TRBD2 might be the D (6 bases). The CDR3 loop spans 16 amino acids. Deletions cut 3 bases from V and 4 bases from J, with 16 bases between. Germline V gives CDR1 SGHDT, CDR2 YYEEEE. The CDR3 sequence: CASSYLYGRGTGELFF. CDR3 sequence (DNA): TGTGCCAGCAGCTACCTTTACGGGAGAGGCACCGGGGAGCTGTTTTTT.

The J gene is TRBJ2-7, the V gene TRBV27; no definite D call. The germline V gene encodes CDR1 MNHEY and CDR2 SMNVEV (reference sequence). CDR3 length: 10 amino acids. The DNA for the CDR3 is TGTGCAACCAGCCTCTACGAGCAGTACGTC. Translating it yields CATSLYEQYV.

The V call is TRBV10-3, the J call TRBJ2-3, with D unclear. The CDR3 runs 12 residues. Deletions cut 1 base from V and 2 bases from J, with 1 base between. CDR1 is ENHRY and CDR2 is SYGVKD in the germline V gene. CDR3 in DNA: TGTGCCATCAGTGAGTACACAGATACGCAGTATTTT. It codes for CAISEYTDTQYF.

J is TRBJ1-1 and V is TRBV11-2; TRBD1 matches at 7 bases. This CDR3 region has 14 residues. The germline V gene encodes CDR1 SGHAT and CDR2 FQNNGV. V trimming: 4 bases; J trimming: 4 bases; junction bases outside the gene matches: 6. The CDR3 loop is CASSYFDRATEAFF. Written as DNA, the CDR3 is TGTGCCAGCAGCTACTTTGACAGGGCCACTGAAGCTTTCTTT.

The chain uses TRBV7-9 and TRBJ2-6, with 7 bases lining up with TRBD2. Germline CDR1 SEHNR, CDR2 FQNEAQ (reference sequence). CDR3 size: 15 residues. Germline trimming cut 6 bases from V and 4 bases from J; bases unmatched to any gene: 6. CDR3 region: CASRFGGYGANVLTF. Here the CDR3 DNA reads TGTGCCAGCAGATTCGGGGGGTACGGGGCCAACGTCCTGACTTTC.

The chain is built from TRBV5-6 and TRBJ2-1; D not resolved. The V gene's germline CDR1 is SGHDT and CDR2 YYEEEE. Trimming left V 5 bases short and J 8 bases short, with 17 bases between. CDR3 size: 14 residues. In DNA form, the CDR3 reads TGTGCCAGCAGTCCTCCCATGATTACGGATGAGCAGTTCTTC. It encodes CASSPPMITDEQFF.

The gene calls are TRBV6-5 and TRBJ2-2, with D hard to call. Trimming removed 6 bases at V and 6 bases at J, with 5 bases between. The CDR3 runs 11 residues. Per the germline V gene, CDR1 is MNHEY and CDR2 is SVGAGI. The CDR3 protein is CASSLAGELFF. CDR3 DNA sequence: TGTGCCAGCAGCCTAGCCGGGGAGCTGTTTTTT.

The chain recombines TRBV7-8 with TRBJ2-5, with TRBD1 matching over 9 bases. Per the germline V gene, CDR1 is SGHVS and CDR2 is FQNEAQ. V dropped 2 bases and J dropped 1; count of bases not matched to a gene: 8. The CDR3 contains 17 residues. The CDR3 DNA is TGTGCCAGCAGCTTATCCGGTGACAGGGGGGTCCAAGAGACCCAGTACTTC. Its protein is CASSLSGDRGVQETQYF.

The gene calls are TRBV12-5 and TRBJ2-7, with unresolved D. The CDR3 is 12 amino acids. Germline V gives CDR1 LGHNT, CDR2 FRNRAP. V lost 7 bases and J 8 bases, leaving 15 bases between the germline ends. CDR3 residues: CASAGPLPQQYV. The CDR3 bases are TGTGCTAGTGCCGGACCCCTCCCCCAGCAGTACGTC.

The rearrangement joins TRBV5-1 to TRBJ2-3; 7 nucleotides line up with TRBD2. This CDR3 has 17 residues. Trimming took 3 bases from V and 0 from J; bases not matched to a gene: 10. Germline V gene lookup returns CDR1 SGHRS and CDR2 YFSETQ. CDR3 loop: CASSSGTLRGSTDTQYF. The DNA of the CDR3 is TGCGCCAGCAGCTCCGGCACTTTGCGGGGGAGCACAGATACGCAGTATTTT.

In this sample, this clone turned up once. This chain links TRBV4-1 with TRBJ1-2, with 10 positions matching TRBD1. This CDR3 spans 17 amino acids. From germline, CDR1 is MGHRA and CDR2 YSYEKL. The junction had 6 bases not matched to a gene; V was cut back by 2 bases and J by 0 bases. The CDR3 nucleotides are TGCGCCAGCAGCCAAACTCCGGGACAGGGGCCTAACTATGGCTACACCTTC. This translates into CASSQTPGQGPNYGYTF.

The chain employs TRBV4-2 and TRBJ1-5; possibly TRBD1 for D (6 bases). The CDR3 runs 16 residues. Germline V CDR1 and CDR2: LGHNA, YNFKEQ. V was trimmed by 0 bases and J by 4 bases, leaving 13 bases between them. Written as DNA, the CDR3 is TGTGCCAGCAGCCAAGAATGGGGGGCAGTAAATCAGCCCCAGCATTTT. It encodes CASSQEWGAVNQPQHF.

The CDR3 region is CASRGRRHGYTF. The CDR3 bases are TGTGCCAGCAGGGGACGGAGGCATGGCTACACCTTC. The V call is TRBV6-5, the J call TRBJ1-2, with D tentatively TRBD1 (5 bases). Germline CDR1 reads MNHEY; CDR2 reads SVGAGI. Trimming left V 6 bases short and J 6 bases short, with 11 bases between. The CDR3 is made up of 12 amino acids.